The 25 T cell receptor beta chains below were found in one sample sequenced in a study of CD8 T cells in ankylosing spondylitis (dated by TCRdb to the late 2010s). Results the study describes overall, beyond this receptor: Blood from ankylosing spondylitis patients appeared to be characterized by a TCR beta motif made up of several highly homologous amino acid variants.

The library was made by 5' RACE. The reads were generated on an Illumina HiSeq 2500. TCRdb applied fastp at Q25 and MiXCR to the public reads, then kept only in-frame beta chains. Entries are consolidated by CDR3 protein sequence, retaining the most common genes and DNA. The table for this sample lists roughly 670,000 distinct CDR3 sequences; roughly 20% of them were counted only once. The leading ten clones occupy 15% to 20% of the sample. No antigen has been assigned to these receptors. The sequenced sample consisted of blood, either unsorted or a sorted T cell fraction (not recorded which). Source of these receptors: a male donor with ankylosing spondylitis.

This clonotype turned up a few times. The chain combines TRBV19 with TRBJ2-2, with 9 bases that match TRBD1. The V gene end was trimmed by 7 bases and the J gene end by 4 bases; junction bases not matched to a gene: 4. The CDR3 runs 14 residues. Germline assignment: CDR1 LNHDA and CDR2 SQIVND (reference sequence). For the CDR3, the DNA is TGTGCCAGTAACAGGGGGCGAGGCACCGGGGAGCTGTTTTTT. It codes for CASNRGRGTGELFF.

J is TRBJ1-2 and V is TRBV6-1, with TRBD1 as a possible D gene (6 bases). Germline values: CDR1 MNHNS, CDR2 SASEGT. This CDR3 has 13 amino acids. V lost 8 bases and J 4 bases, leaving 14 bases between the germline ends. The CDR3 loop reads CASLGGQLYGYTF. The CDR3 region has the DNA TGTGCCAGCCTTGGAGGACAGCTCTATGGCTACACCTTC.

The V gene is TRBV7-3, the J gene TRBJ2-6; D is ambiguous. CDR1 is SGHTA, CDR2 FQGTGA, per germline. The ends were cut back, 6 bases at V and 0 bases at J, with 12 bases in the middle. There are 16 residues in the CDR3. This chain's CDR3 is CASSLHASSGANVLTF. As DNA, the CDR3 is TGTGCCAGCAGTCTACACGCTTCCTCTGGGGCCAACGTCCTGACTTTC.

V is TRBV27 and J is TRBJ2-1; D may be TRBD1 (5 bases). The CDR3 is made up of 12 amino acids. The V end was cut by 6 bases, the J end by 12 bases, with 15 bases between. Germline V gene data show CDR1 as MNHEY and CDR2 as SMNVEV (reference sequence). The CDR3: CASRSGRFGQFF. The CDR3 nucleotides read TGTGCCAGCAGATCAGGGCGTTTTGGGCAGTTCTTC.

The rearrangement joins TRBV12-3 or TRBV12-4 to TRBJ2-5; no clear D. V gave up 2 bases and J gave up 3 bases, with 10 bases separating them. The CDR3 is 14 amino acids. Here the CDR3 reads CASSLWAEKETQYF. CDR3 DNA: TGTGCCAGCAGTTTATGGGCAGAAAAAGAGACCCAGTACTTC.

The chain carries TRBV6-1 and TRBJ2-7, with 9 bases identical to TRBD1. V lost 6 bases to trimming and J lost 2 bases; unmatched junction nucleotides: 11. The CDR3 consists of 16 residues. From germline, CDR1 is MNHNS and CDR2 SASEGT. The CDR3 is CASRPSQGALTYEQYF. The CDR3 coding sequence is TGTGCCAGCAGACCCTCACAGGGGGCCCTAACCTACGAGCAGTACTTC.

This sequence joins TRBV12-3 or TRBV12-4 and TRBJ2-1; the D is unclear. This CDR3 region has 15 residues. V lost 3 bases to trimming and J lost 3 bases, with 12 bases between them. CDR3 sequence reads: CASSLGVSFYNEQFF. In nucleotides, the CDR3 is TGTGCCAGCAGTTTGGGCGTATCCTTCTACAATGAGCAGTTCTTC.

This chain connects TRBV11-2 to TRBJ2-3, with TRBD2 matching over 8 bases. The trim removed 2 bases at V and 5 bases at J, leaving 9 bases unmatched. Germline loops: CDR1 SGHAT, CDR2 FQNNGV. This CDR3 is built from 16 residues. The CDR3 bases are TGTGCCAGCAGCTTACAAGCGGGAGAGCCCGGAGATACGCAGTATTTT. This translates into CASSLQAGEPGDTQYF.

The chain carries TRBV25-1 and TRBJ1-5; D not resolved. The V gene lost 1 base and the J gene lost 5 bases, with 6 bases spanning the gap. Germline CDR1 and CDR2: MGHDK and SYGVNS. This CDR3 is 13 amino acids long. The CDR3 here is CASSESGYQPQHF. The CDR3 bases are TGTGCCAGCAGTGAATCAGGTTATCAGCCCCAGCATTTT.

The rearrangement joins TRBV29-1 to TRBJ2-1; 10 bases align to TRBD2. Looked up from germline, CDR1 is SQVTM and CDR2 is ANQGSEA. V shed 8 bases and J 3 bases; nucleotides not matched to a gene: 4. The CDR3 loop spans 13 amino acids. CDR3 nucleotides: TGCAGCACCCGGACTAGCGGCTACAATGAGCAGTTCTTC. This sequence encodes CSTRTSGYNEQFF.

The gene calls are TRBV5-6 and TRBJ2-3, with TRBD1 matching 8 bases. The trim removed 4 bases at V and 0 bases at J, leaving 7 bases unmatched. The CDR3 spans 16 residues. In germline, CDR1 is SGHDT, CDR2 YYEEEE. The CDR3 DNA reads as TGTGCCAGCAGCCACAGGACAGGGAGGAGCACAGATACGCAGTATTTT. Amino acids: CASSHRTGRSTDTQYF.

CDR3 nucleotides: TGTGCCAGCAGCTTTCGAGGGCATATATCTGGGGCCAACGTCCTGACTTTC. This codes for CASSFRGHISGANVLTF. This chain connects TRBV5-8 to TRBJ2-6, with TRBD2 as a possible D gene (5 bases). The V gene lost 2 bases and the J gene lost 1 base, with 13 bases spanning the gap. The CDR3 has 17 amino acids. The germline gives CDR1 SGHTS, CDR2 YDEGEE.

J is TRBJ1-1 and V is TRBV6-1; D gene ambiguous. The V gene's germline CDR1 is MNHNS and CDR2 SASEGT. Deletions cut 7 bases from V and 1 base from J, with 7 bases between. This CDR3 contains 12 residues. The CDR3 region is CASKLGNTEAFF. CDR3 coding DNA: TGTGCCAGCAAGCTGGGGAACACTGAAGCTTTCTTT.

This chain joins TRBV4-1 and TRBJ2-7; D may match TRBD1 or TRBD2 (5 bases each). Germline V CDR1 and CDR2: MGHRA, YSYEKL. V lost 4 bases, J lost 5 bases, and 15 bases lay in between. The CDR3 consists of 14 residues. This CDR3 is CASSPGPDPHEQYF. CDR3 DNA: TGCGCCAGCAGCCCGGGACCGGACCCCCACGAGCAGTACTTC.

This clonotype was seen just once. The rearrangement joins TRBV4-1 to TRBJ2-3, with TRBD2 matching 8 bases. V lost 0 bases, J lost 2 bases, and 13 bases stayed unmatched. The CDR3 extends over 19 amino acids. Per the germline V gene, CDR1 is MGHRA and CDR2 is YSYEKL. CDR3 nucleotide sequence: TGCGCCAGCAGCCAAGATCTACGGGAGGGATGGGCATTCACAGATACGCAGTATTTT. It is translated as CASSQDLREGWAFTDTQYF.

This chain joins TRBV18 and TRBJ2-1; 9 bases line up with TRBD2. V dropped 4 bases and J dropped 2; count of bases not matched to a gene: 9. Germline V lookup: CDR1 KGHSH, CDR2 LQKENI. The CDR3 consists of 17 residues. CDR3 bases: TGTGCCAGCTCACAAACACTTAGCGGGAGACCCTACAATGAGCAGTTCTTC. Protein sequence: CASSQTLSGRPYNEQFF.

The J gene is TRBJ2-1, the V gene TRBV29-1, with D tentatively TRBD2 (7 bases). The germline V gene encodes CDR1 SQVTM and CDR2 ANQGSEA. CDR3 size: 13 residues. V shed 7 bases and J shed 8 bases, with 18 bases lying between them. The CDR3 is CSALWGGLDEQFF. The CDR3 DNA reads as TGCAGCGCCCTCTGGGGGGGGCTCGATGAGCAGTTCTTC.

The chain recombines TRBV7-1 with TRBJ2-1, with TRBD2 identical over 9 bases. TRBV7-1 is classed as an ORF, of uncertain function. V lost 5 bases, J lost 0 bases, and 26 bases stayed unmatched. The CDR3 length is 23 residues. The CDR3 is CASSTRAISEGLAGPSSYNEQFF. For the CDR3, the DNA is TGTGCCAGCAGCACACGTGCAATTTCCGAGGGACTAGCAGGACCGAGCTCCTACAATGAGCAGTTCTTC.

This chain connects TRBV28 to TRBJ2-7; 8 nucleotides match TRBD1. This CDR3 spans 13 amino acids. Germline CDR1 reads MDHEN; CDR2 reads SYDVKM. The ends lost 5 bases at V and 6 bases at J; junction bases unmatched: 6. The DNA of the CDR3 is TGTGCCAGCAGTCTTCTCAGGGGGCTCGAGCAGTACTTC. Translating it yields CASSLLRGLEQYF.

This clonotype came up a few times. The V call is TRBV11-2, the J call TRBJ1-1; 12 bases fit TRBD1. The CDR3 runs 16 residues. The V gene's germline CDR1 is SGHAT and CDR2 FQNNGV. After removal of 5 bases from V and 3 bases from J, the junction contained 7 bases not matched to a gene. The CDR3 bases are TGTGCCAGCAGCCTCGGGACAGGGGGCCCGGACACTGAAGCTTTCTTT. This encodes CASSLGTGGPDTEAFF.

This chain connects TRBV29-1 to TRBJ1-1; D gene uncertain. The germline gives CDR1 SQVTM, CDR2 ANQGSEA. CDR3 length equals 14 residues. V lost 3 bases, J lost 0 bases, and 11 bases lay in between. CDR3 residues: CSVDGQSMNTEAFF. CDR3 bases: TGCAGCGTTGACGGCCAAAGCATGAACACTGAAGCTTTCTTT.

This sequence joins TRBV27 and TRBJ2-3, with a possible D match to TRBD2 (6 bases). From germline, CDR1 is MNHEY and CDR2 SMNVEV (reference sequence). The V and J ends lost 5 bases and 2 bases respectively, with 23 bases between them. The CDR3 is 18 amino acids. CDR3 DNA: TGTGCCAGCAGTGTCCACACGGAGGGGCCGAGGCCCACAGATACGCAGTATTTT. It yields the protein CASSVHTEGPRPTDTQYF.

This chain joins TRBV6-5 and TRBJ2-7, with 7 nucleotides matching TRBD1. This CDR3 region has 14 residues. Germline CDR1 and CDR2: MNHEY and SVGAGI. V was pared by 2 bases and J by 5 bases, with 6 bases of the junction left unmatched. The DNA of the CDR3 is TGTGCCAGCAGTTACCGACCTACAGGGGACGAGCAGTACTTC. This gives the protein CASSYRPTGDEQYF.

This clonotype turned up a few times. The rearrangement links TRBV11-2 to TRBJ1-3; 9 bases align to TRBD1. This CDR3 is built from 15 residues. V was pared by 3 bases and J by 7 bases, with 7 bases of the junction left unmatched. Germline lookup yields CDR1 SGHAT and CDR2 FQNNGV. The CDR3 reads CASSFLQGAGNTIYF. CDR3 DNA sequence: TGTGCCAGCAGCTTCCTACAGGGGGCAGGGAACACCATATATTTT.

This chain links TRBV9 with TRBJ1-2, with 7 nucleotides matching TRBD1. The V and J ends lost 3 bases and 1 base, in that order; junction bases with no gene match: 3. Germline V gives CDR1 SGDLS, CDR2 YYNGEE. This CDR3 contains 14 residues. The CDR3 coding sequence is TGTGCCAGCAGCGGCCGGGACAGTAACTATGGCTACACCTTC. Its protein is CASSGRDSNYGYTF.